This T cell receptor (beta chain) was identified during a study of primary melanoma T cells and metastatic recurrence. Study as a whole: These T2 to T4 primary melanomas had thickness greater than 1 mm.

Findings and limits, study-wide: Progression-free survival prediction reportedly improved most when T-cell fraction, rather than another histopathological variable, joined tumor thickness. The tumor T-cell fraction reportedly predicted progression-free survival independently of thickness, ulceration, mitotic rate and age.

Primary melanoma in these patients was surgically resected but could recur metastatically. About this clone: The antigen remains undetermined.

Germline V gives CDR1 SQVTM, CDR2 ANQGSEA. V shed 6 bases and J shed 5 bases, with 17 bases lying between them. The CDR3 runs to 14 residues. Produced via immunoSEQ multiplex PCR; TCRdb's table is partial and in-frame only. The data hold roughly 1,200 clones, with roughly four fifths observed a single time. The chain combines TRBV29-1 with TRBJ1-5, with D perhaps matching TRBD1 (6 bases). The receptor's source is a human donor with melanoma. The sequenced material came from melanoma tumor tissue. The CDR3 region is CSVADTGRDQPQHF. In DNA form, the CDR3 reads TGCAGCGTGGCCGATACAGGGCGGGATCAGCCCCAGCATTTT.